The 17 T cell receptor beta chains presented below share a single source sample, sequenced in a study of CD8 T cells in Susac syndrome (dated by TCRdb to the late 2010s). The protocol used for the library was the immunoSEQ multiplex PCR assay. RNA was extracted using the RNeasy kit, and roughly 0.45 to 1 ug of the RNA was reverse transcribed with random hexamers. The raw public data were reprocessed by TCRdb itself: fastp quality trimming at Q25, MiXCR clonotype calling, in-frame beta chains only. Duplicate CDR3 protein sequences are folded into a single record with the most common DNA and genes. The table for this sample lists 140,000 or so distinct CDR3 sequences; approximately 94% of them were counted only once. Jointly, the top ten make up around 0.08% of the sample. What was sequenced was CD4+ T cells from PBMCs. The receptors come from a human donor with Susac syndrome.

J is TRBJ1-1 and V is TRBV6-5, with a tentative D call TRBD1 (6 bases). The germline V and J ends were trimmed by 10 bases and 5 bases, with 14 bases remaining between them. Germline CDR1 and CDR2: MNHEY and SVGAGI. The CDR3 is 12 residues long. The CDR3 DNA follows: TGTGCCACCGTCGGGGGGCCAACTGAAGCTTTCTTT. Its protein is CATVGGPTEAFF.

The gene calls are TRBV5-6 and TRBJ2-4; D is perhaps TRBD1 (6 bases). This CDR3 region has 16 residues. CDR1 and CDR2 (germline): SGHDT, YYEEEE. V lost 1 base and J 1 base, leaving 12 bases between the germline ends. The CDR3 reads CASSLLGARAKNIQYF. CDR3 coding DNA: TGTGCCAGCAGCTTGCTGGGGGCGAGGGCCAAAAACATTCAGTACTTC. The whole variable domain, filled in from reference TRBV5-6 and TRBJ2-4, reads DAGVTQSPTHLIKTRGQQVTLRCSPKSGHDTVSWYQQALGQGPQFIFQYYEEEERQRGNFPDRFSGHQFPNYSSELNVNALLLGDSALYLCASSLLGARAKNIQYFGAGTRLSVL.

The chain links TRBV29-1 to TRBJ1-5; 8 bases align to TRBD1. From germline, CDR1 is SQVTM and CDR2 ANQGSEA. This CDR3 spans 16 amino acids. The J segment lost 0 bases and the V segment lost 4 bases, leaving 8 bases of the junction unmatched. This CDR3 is CSVATGTGYSNQPQHF. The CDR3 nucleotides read TGCAGCGTTGCAACCGGGACAGGCTATAGCAATCAGCCCCAGCATTTT.

CDR3 region: CASSEGTGWNTEAFF. The CDR3, as DNA: TGTGCCAGCAGTGAAGGCACAGGGTGGAACACTGAAGCTTTCTTT. V usage is TRBV25-1 and J usage is TRBJ1-1; a weak D match, TRBD1 (6 bases). The V gene lost 2 bases and the J gene lost 1 base, with 11 bases spanning the gap. CDR3 length: 15 residues. Germline assignment: CDR1 MGHDK and CDR2 SYGVNS.

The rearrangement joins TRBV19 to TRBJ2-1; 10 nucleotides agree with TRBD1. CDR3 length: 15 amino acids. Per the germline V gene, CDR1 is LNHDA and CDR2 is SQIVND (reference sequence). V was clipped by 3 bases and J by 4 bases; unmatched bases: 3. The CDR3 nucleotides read TGTGCCAGTAGTATCCGGGACAGGGGTTACAATGAGCAGTTCTTC. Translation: CASSIRDRGYNEQFF.

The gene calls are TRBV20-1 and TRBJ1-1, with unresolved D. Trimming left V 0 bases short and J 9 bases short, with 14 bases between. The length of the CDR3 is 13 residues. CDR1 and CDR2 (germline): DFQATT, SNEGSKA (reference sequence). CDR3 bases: TGCAGTGCTAGAGATAATAGAGGTCTGAAAGCTTTCTTT. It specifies CSARDNRGLKAFF.

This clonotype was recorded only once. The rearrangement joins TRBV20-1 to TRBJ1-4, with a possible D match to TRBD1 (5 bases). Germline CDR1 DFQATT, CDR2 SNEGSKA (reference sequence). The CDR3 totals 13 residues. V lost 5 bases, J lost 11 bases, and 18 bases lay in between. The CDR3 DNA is TGCAGTGCTTTTCTACCGGGACTGGGGAAACTGTTTTTT. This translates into CSAFLPGLGKLFF.

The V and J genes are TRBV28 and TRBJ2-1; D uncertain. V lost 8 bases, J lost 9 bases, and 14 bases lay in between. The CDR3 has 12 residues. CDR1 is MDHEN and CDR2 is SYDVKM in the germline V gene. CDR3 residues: CASSLTLFEQFF. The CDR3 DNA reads TGTGCCAGCTCCTTAACGCTTTTTGAGCAGTTCTTC.

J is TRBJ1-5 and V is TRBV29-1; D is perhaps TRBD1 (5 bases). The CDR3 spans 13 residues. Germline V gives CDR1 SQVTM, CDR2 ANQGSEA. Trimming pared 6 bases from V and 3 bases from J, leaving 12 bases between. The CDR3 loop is CSVAEGHNQPQHF. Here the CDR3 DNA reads TGCAGCGTCGCGGAGGGGCACAATCAGCCCCAGCATTTT.

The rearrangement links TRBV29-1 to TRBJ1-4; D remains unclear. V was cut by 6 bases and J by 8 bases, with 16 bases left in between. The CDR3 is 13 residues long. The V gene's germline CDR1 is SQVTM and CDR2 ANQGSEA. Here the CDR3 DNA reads TGCAGCGTGGAGAGTCGGGAAGGGGAAAAACTGTTTTTT. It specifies CSVESREGEKLFF.

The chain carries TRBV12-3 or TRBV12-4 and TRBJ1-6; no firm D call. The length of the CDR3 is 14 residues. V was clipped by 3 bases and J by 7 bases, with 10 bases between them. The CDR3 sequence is CASSLTGGNSPLHF. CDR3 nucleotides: TGTGCCAGCAGTTTGACGGGTGGAAATTCACCCCTCCACTTT.

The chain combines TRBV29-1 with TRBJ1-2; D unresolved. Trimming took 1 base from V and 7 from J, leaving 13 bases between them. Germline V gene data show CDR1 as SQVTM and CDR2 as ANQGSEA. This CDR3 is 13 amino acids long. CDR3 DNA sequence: TGCAGCGTTGAAGGTCGTCGAACGGGTGGCTACACCTTC. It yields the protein CSVEGRRTGGYTF.

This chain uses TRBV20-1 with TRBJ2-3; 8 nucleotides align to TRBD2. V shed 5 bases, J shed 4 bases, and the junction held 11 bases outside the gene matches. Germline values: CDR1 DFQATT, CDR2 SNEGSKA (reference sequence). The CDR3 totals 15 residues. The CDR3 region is CSAPSSGGAADTQYF. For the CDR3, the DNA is TGCAGTGCTCCCTCTTCCGGGGGGGCGGCAGATACGCAGTATTTT.

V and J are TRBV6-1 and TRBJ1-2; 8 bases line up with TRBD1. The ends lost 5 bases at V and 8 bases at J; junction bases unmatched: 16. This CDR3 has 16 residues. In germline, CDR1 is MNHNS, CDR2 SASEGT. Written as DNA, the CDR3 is TGTGCCAGCAGTATCTCATGGGGACAGGATGGGAAGGGCTACACCTTC. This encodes CASSISWGQDGKGYTF.

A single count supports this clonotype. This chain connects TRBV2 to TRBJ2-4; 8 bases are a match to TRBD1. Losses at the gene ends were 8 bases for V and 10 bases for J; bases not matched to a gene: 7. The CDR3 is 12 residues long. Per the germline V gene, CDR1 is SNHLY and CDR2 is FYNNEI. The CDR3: CASGDHRGIQYF. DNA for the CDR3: TGTGCCAGCGGGGATCACAGGGGGATTCAGTACTTC.

The CDR3 is CASHSAAGNTGELFF. The CDR3 DNA reads TGCGCCAGCCATTCGGCAGCGGGAAACACCGGGGAGCTGTTTTTT. The chain has TRBV5-1 and TRBJ2-2; TRBD2 matches 7 bases. The V and J ends lost 7 bases and 2 bases, in that order; junction bases with no gene match: 8. The germline V gene encodes CDR1 SGHRS and CDR2 YFSETQ. This CDR3 region has 15 residues.

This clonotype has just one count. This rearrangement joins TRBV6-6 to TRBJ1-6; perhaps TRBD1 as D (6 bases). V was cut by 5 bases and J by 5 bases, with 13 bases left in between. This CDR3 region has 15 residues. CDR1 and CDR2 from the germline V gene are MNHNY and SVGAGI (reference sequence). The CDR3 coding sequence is TGTGCCAGCAGTCCCAGGGGCTTTAATAATTCACCCCTCCACTTT. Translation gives CASSPRGFNNSPLHF.